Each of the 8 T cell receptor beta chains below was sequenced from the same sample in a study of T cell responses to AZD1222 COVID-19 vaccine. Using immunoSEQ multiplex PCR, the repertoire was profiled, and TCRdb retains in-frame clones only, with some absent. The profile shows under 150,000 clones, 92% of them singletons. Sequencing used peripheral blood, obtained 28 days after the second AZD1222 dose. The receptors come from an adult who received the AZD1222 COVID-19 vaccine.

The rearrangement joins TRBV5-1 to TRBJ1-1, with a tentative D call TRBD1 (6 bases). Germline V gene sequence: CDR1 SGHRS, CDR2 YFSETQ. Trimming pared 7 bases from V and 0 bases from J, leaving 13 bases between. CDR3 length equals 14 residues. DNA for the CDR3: TGCGCCAGCCGCCGAACAGGGATGAACACTGAAGCTTTCTTT. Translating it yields CASRRTGMNTEAFF.

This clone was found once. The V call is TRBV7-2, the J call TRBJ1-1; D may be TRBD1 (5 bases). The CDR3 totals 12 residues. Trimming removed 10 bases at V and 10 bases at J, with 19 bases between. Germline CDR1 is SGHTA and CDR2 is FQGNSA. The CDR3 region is CAISGRGSGAFF. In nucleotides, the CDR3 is TGTGCCATCTCCGGGAGGGGATCGGGAGCTTTCTTT. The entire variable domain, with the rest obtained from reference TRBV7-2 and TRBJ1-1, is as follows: GAGVSQSPSNKVTEKGKDVELRCDPISGHTALYWYRQSLGQGLEFLIYFQGNSAPDKSGLPSDRFSAERTGGSVSTLTIQRTQQEDSAVYLCAISGRGSGAFFGQGTRLTVV.

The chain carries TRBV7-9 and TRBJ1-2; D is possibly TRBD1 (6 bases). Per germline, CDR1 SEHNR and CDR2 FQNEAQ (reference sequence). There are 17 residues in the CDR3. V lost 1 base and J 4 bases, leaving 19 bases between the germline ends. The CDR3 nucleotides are TGTGCCAGCAGCTTAGTGATCCAGGGGAGGGTTGGCTATGGCTACACCTTC. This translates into CASSLVIQGRVGYGYTF.

The CDR3 sequence: CASSPATAGNEQFF. DNA of the CDR3: TGTGCCAGCAGCCCCGCCACGGCTGGCAATGAGCAGTTCTTC. The chain has TRBV3-1 (or the pseudogene TRBV3-2) and TRBJ2-1; D is undetermined. Between the trimmed V and J ends, which lost 4 bases and 6 bases, there was a span of 13 bases. CDR3 size: 14 residues. Germline V gene sequence: CDR1 LGHDT, CDR2 YNNKEL (reference sequence).

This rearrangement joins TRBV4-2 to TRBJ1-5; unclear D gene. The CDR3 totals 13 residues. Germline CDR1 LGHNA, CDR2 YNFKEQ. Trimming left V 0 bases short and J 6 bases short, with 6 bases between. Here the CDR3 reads CASSQDTGQPQHF. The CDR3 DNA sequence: TGTGCCAGCAGCCAAGATACGGGTCAGCCCCAGCATTTT.

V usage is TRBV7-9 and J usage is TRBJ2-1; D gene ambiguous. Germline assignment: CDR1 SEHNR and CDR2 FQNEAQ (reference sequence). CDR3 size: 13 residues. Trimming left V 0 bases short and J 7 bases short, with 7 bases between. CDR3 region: CASSLALRNEQFF. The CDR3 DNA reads TGTGCCAGCAGCTTAGCTCTGCGGAATGAGCAGTTCTTC.

The CDR3: CASRYRVGTEQFF. The CDR3 DNA reads as TGTGCCAGCAGGTACAGGGTAGGCACTGAGCAGTTCTTC. The rearrangement uses TRBV2 and TRBJ2-1; TRBD1 might be the D (6 bases). CDR3 size: 13 residues. Trimming cost V 6 bases and J 9 bases, with 15 bases left between them. CDR1 is SNHLY and CDR2 is FYNNEI in the germline V gene.

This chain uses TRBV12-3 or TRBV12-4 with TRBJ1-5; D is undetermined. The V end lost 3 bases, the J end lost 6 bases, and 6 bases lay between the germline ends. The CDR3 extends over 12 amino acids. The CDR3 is CASSLEPQPQHF. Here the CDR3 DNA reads TGTGCCAGCAGTTTGGAGCCTCAGCCCCAGCATTTT.